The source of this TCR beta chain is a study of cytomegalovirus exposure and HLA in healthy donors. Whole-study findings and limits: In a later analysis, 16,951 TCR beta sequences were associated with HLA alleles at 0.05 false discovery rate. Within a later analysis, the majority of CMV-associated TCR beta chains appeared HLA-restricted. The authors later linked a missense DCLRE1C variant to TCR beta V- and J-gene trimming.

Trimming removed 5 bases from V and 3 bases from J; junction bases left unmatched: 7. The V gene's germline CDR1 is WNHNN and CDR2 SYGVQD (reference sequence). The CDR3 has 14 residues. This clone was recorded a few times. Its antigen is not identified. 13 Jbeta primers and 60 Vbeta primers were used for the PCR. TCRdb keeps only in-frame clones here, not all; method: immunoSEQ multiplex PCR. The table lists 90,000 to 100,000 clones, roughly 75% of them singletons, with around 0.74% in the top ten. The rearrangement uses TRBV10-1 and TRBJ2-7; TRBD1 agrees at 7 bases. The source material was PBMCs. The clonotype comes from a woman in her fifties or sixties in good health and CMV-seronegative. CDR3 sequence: CASSSSGQVYEQYF. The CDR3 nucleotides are TGCGCCAGCAGTTCCTCAGGACAGGTCTACGAGCAGTACTTC.